This T cell receptor beta chain was identified during a study of cytomegalovirus exposure and HLA in healthy donors. The CDR3 spans 15 residues. Trimming took 0 bases from V and 0 from J, leaving 6 bases between them. CDR1 SGHTA and CDR2 FQGNSA come from the germline V gene. The PCR was carried out with 60 Vbeta primers and 13 Jbeta primers. Sequenced by immunoSEQ multiplex PCR; TCRdb stores in-frame clones only, minus some. The table shows 150,000 to 200,000 clones, with roughly 82% occurring only once. The sequence derives from a girl between 5 and 17 years old in good health and CMV-seropositive. The chain joins TRBV7-2 to TRBJ1-3; D gene unclear. The sample consisted of PBMCs. CDR3 in DNA: TGTGCCAGCAGCTTAGCCCCCATCTCTGGAAACACCATATATTTT. Its translation: CASSLAPISGNTIYF.